The 5 T cell receptor beta chains listed next were all sequenced from one sample in a study of blood T cell repertoires in COVID-19. Assay: immunoSEQ multiplex PCR; the TCRdb copy retains only in-frame clones and omits some. Altogether about 88,000 clones are present, around nine tenths being singletons, with the ten largest covering around 3%. The material sequenced was peripheral blood. The receptors were gathered from a woman older than 75 with acute or convalescent COVID-19.

The chain recombines TRBV6-5 with TRBJ2-1; TRBD1 might be the D (5 bases). Germline values: CDR1 MNHEY, CDR2 SVGAGI. The CDR3 runs to 12 residues. Between the trimmed V and J ends, which lost 7 bases and 7 bases, there was a span of 11 bases. DNA for the CDR3: TGTGCCAGCACCGGCAGGGTTAATGAGCAGTTCTTC. As protein: CASTGRVNEQFF.

J is TRBJ2-7 and V is TRBV5-5; a weak D match, TRBD1 (6 bases). The CDR3 spans 14 residues. V lost 7 bases and J 4 bases, leaving 18 bases between the germline ends. The germline gives CDR1 SGHKS, CDR2 YYEKEE (reference sequence). CDR3 amino acids: CASGQGQTIYEQYF. The CDR3 DNA follows: TGTGCCAGCGGACAAGGACAGACAATTTACGAGCAGTACTTC. Together with reference TRBV5-5 and TRBJ2-7, the CDR3 gives the full variable domain: DAGVTQSPTHLIKTRGQQVTLRCSPISGHKSVSWYQQVLGQGPQFIFQYYEKEERGRGNFPDRFSARQFPNYSSELNVNALLLGDSALYLCASGQGQTIYEQYFGPGTRLTVT.

This clone was counted only a few times. The chain couples TRBV29-1 to TRBJ1-2; perhaps TRBD1 as D (5 bases). The ends were cut back, 6 bases at V and 8 bases at J, with 16 bases in the middle. Germline V gene lookup returns CDR1 SQVTM and CDR2 ANQGSEA. The CDR3 has 12 amino acids. Here the CDR3 DNA reads TGCAGCGTCTCACAGGTCCTGGGAGGCTACACCTTC. Protein sequence: CSVSQVLGGYTF.

The V call is TRBV6-5, the J call TRBJ2-7; 9 positions match TRBD1. J gave up 3 bases and V 8 bases, and 8 bases lay outside the gene matches. This CDR3 spans 14 amino acids. The germline gives CDR1 MNHEY, CDR2 SVGAGI. The CDR3 bases are TGTGCCAGCGCACCCACGGGACAGGGCTACGAGCAGTACTTC. The encoded protein is CASAPTGQGYEQYF.

V is TRBV5-4 and J is TRBJ2-1; TRBD2 matches 11 bases. Germline V gene lookup returns CDR1 SGHNT and CDR2 YYREEE (reference sequence). This CDR3 is 15 amino acids long. Trimming at V came to 4 bases and at J to 7 bases, leaving 7 bases not matched to a gene. CDR3 loop: CASSPVAGGPNEQFF. CDR3 nucleotide sequence: TGTGCCAGCAGCCCTGTAGCGGGAGGGCCTAATGAGCAGTTCTTC.